Listed here are 25 T cell receptor beta chains from one sample, sequenced in a study of beta chain features in type 1 diabetes. Study-level points and caveats: Significant though moderate, a shortening of TCRB CDR3s appeared in all four CD4+ subsets of Type 1 diabetes patients.

Their recognized antigens are unknown. Every isolated RNA sample was fully reverse transcribed, so sequencing captured expressed TCRB transcripts. Sequencing was performed with immunoSEQ multiplex PCR; in TCRdb, only in-frame clones are kept and a portion is missing. The table shows 640,000 or so clones, with 13% occurring only once. The sequenced sample was naive CD4+ T cells from blood. The receptor source for this set is a man between 18 and 29 years old with type 1 diabetes.

Of note for this clone: This CDR3 is also generated by other DNA sequences in the sample. The chain employs TRBV5-6 and TRBJ1-1, with D possibly being TRBD1 (6 bases). Per the germline V gene, CDR1 is SGHDT and CDR2 is YYEEEE. V was pared by 3 bases and J by 1 base, with 10 bases between. CDR3 length equals 14 residues. CDR3 sequence: CASSSLDRNTEAFF. CDR3 bases: TGTGCCAGCAGCTCTCTGGACAGGAACACTGAAGCTTTCTTT.

V is TRBV29-1 and J is TRBJ2-1; the D gene is possibly TRBD1 (6 bases). V was pared by 5 bases and J by 3 bases, with 14 bases between. CDR1 and CDR2 from the germline V gene are SQVTM and ANQGSEA. The CDR3 has 14 amino acids. CDR3 nucleotide sequence: TGCAGCGTTTATGCAGGGGTGAACTACAATGAGCAGTTCTTC. Protein product: CSVYAGVNYNEQFF.

This clone was counted only a few times. The rearrangement links TRBV15 to TRBJ2-7; TRBD1 is a possible D gene (6 bases). This CDR3 is 15 amino acids long. Trimming took off 0 bases at V and 7 bases at J, with 16 bases between the two ends. CDR1 LNHNV and CDR2 YYDKDF come from the germline V gene (reference sequence). CDR3 sequence: CATSREAAGALEQYF. CDR3 sequence (DNA): TGTGCCACCAGCAGAGAGGCAGCAGGGGCATTAGAGCAGTACTTC.

This chain's CDR3 is CAWRSAPYSGNTIYF. CDR3 in DNA: TGTGCCTGGAGGTCAGCGCCGTACTCTGGAAACACCATATATTTT. This chain connects TRBV30 to TRBJ1-3; D remains ambiguous. The CDR3 contains 15 residues. V was shortened by 3 bases and J by 0 bases, with 12 bases between the two germline ends. The V gene's germline CDR1 is GTSNPN and CDR2 SVGIG (reference sequence).

CDR3 sequence: CASSQEWLAGGRLNEQFF. DNA for the CDR3: TGTGCCAGCAGCCAAGAGTGGCTAGCGGGGGGTCGGCTCAATGAGCAGTTCTTC. The V gene is TRBV4-2, the J gene TRBJ2-1; 11 bases fit TRBD2. After removal of 0 bases from V and 6 bases from J, the junction contained 10 bases not matched to a gene. CDR3 length: 18 residues. The germline V gene encodes CDR1 LGHNA and CDR2 YNFKEQ.

This rearrangement joins TRBV6-5 to TRBJ2-5, with D hard to call. The V gene lost 6 bases and the J gene lost 3 bases, with 11 bases spanning the gap. Germline CDR1 and CDR2: MNHEY and SVGAGI. CDR3 length: 13 amino acids. The CDR3 reads CASSRTSEETQYF. For the CDR3, the DNA is TGTGCCAGCAGCAGGACGAGTGAAGAGACCCAGTACTTC.

CDR3 residues: CASSFLRGTQPQHF. CDR3 coding DNA: TGTGCCAGCAGTTTCCTCAGGGGAACTCAGCCCCAGCATTTT. The chain joins TRBV27 to TRBJ1-5, with D possibly matching TRBD1 (6 bases). Germline V gene data show CDR1 as MNHEY and CDR2 as SMNVEV (reference sequence). Trimming stripped 3 bases from V and 6 bases from J, with 12 bases between. This CDR3 comprises 14 residues.

The CDR3 coding sequence is TGTGCCAGCAGTCGGGACACCGGGGAGCTGTTTTTT. This translates into CASSRDTGELFF. The chain is built from TRBV27 and TRBJ2-2; D gene uncertain. Deletions cut 5 bases from V and 3 bases from J, with 4 bases between. From germline, CDR1 is MNHEY and CDR2 SMNVEV (reference sequence). The CDR3 totals 12 residues.

This clone was recorded a few times. The same CDR3 also results from other DNA sequences found in this sample. The rearrangement joins TRBV29-1 to TRBJ1-5; tentatively, D is TRBD1 (6 bases). The germline V gene encodes CDR1 SQVTM and CDR2 ANQGSEA. This CDR3 has 14 residues. V was clipped by 5 bases and J by 0 bases, with 11 bases between them. This CDR3 is CSVKGGNSNQPQHF. The CDR3 DNA reads TGCAGCGTTAAGGGGGGTAATAGCAATCAGCCCCAGCATTTT.

The J gene is TRBJ1-2, the V gene TRBV6-1, with a tentative D call TRBD1 (6 bases). Trimming removed 3 bases at V and 2 bases at J, with 13 bases between. Germline V gives CDR1 MNHNS, CDR2 SASEGT. This CDR3 comprises 15 residues. For the CDR3, the DNA is TGTGCCAGCAGTGACCTATGGACAGTCAACTATGGCTACACCTTC. Protein sequence: CASSDLWTVNYGYTF.

DNA for the CDR3: TGTGCCAGCAGCCAGGCCCGAGGATGGGAGACCCAGTACTTC. Protein sequence: CASSQARGWETQYF. The V gene is TRBV11-3, the J gene TRBJ2-5, with D hard to call. There are 14 residues in the CDR3. Deletions cut 5 bases from V and 5 bases from J, with 15 bases between. The germline V gene encodes CDR1 SGHNT and CDR2 YENEEA.

The chain is built from TRBV7-6 and TRBJ2-3, with a tentative D call TRBD2 (5 bases). Germline lookup yields CDR1 SGHVS and CDR2 FNYEAQ. This CDR3 has 14 amino acids. V lost 4 bases and J lost 7, with 15 bases in between. The CDR3 loop reads CASSSPGSWYTQYF. As DNA, the CDR3 is TGTGCCAGCAGCTCTCCGGGGAGCTGGTATACGCAGTATTTT. Combining the CDR3 with reference TRBV7-6 and TRBJ2-3 gives the whole variable domain GAGVSQSPRYKVTKRGQDVALRCDPISGHVSLYWYRQALGQGPEFLTYFNYEAQQDKSGLPNDRFSAERPEGSISTLTIQRTEQRDSAMYRCASSSPGSWYTQYFGPGTRLTVL.

This clone was picked up a small number of times. The V gene is TRBV9, the J gene TRBJ2-1; TRBD1 agrees at 9 bases. Germline CDR1 and CDR2: SGDLS and YYNGEE. The CDR3 is 19 amino acids. The V and J ends lost 2 bases and 5 bases, in that order; junction bases with no gene match: 17. CDR3: CASSVAGQGKLWSDNEQFF. The CDR3 DNA reads TGTGCCAGCAGCGTTGCCGGACAGGGGAAATTATGGAGCGACAATGAGCAGTTCTTC. The full variable domain, rest sourced from reference TRBV9 and TRBJ2-1, is DSGVTQTPKHLITATGQRVTLRCSPRSGDLSVYWYQQSLDQGLQFLIQYYNGEERAKGNILERFSAQQFPDLHSELNLSSLELGDSALYFCASSVAGQGKLWSDNEQFFGPGTRLTVL.

This clone was seen a handful of times. The chain uses TRBV9 and TRBJ2-2, with 8 bases identical to TRBD1. The CDR3 is made up of 15 amino acids. The ends lost 3 bases at V and 6 bases at J; junction bases unmatched: 7. Per germline, CDR1 SGDLS and CDR2 YYNGEE. The CDR3 reads CASSAWTGKAGELFF. CDR3 nucleotides: TGTGCCAGCAGCGCCTGGACAGGGAAAGCCGGGGAGCTGTTTTTT.

This clone was observed a handful of times. V and J are TRBV30 and TRBJ1-5; 9 bases fit TRBD1. The J segment lost 1 base and the V segment lost 2 bases, leaving 3 bases of the junction unmatched. The CDR3 length is 15 residues. Germline CDR1 is GTSNPN and CDR2 is SVGIG (reference sequence). The CDR3 is CAWSTGTGSNQPQHF. DNA of the CDR3: TGTGCCTGGAGTACCGGGACAGGGAGCAATCAGCCCCAGCATTTT.

The chain couples TRBV18 to TRBJ2-7; 8 bases are shared with TRBD1. The J segment lost 2 bases and the V segment lost 0 bases, leaving 6 bases of the junction unmatched. This CDR3 has 16 residues. CDR1 is KGHSH and CDR2 is LQKENI in the germline V gene. CDR3 loop: CASSPPLGQGTYEQYF. DNA for the CDR3: TGTGCCAGCTCACCACCTCTTGGACAGGGTACCTACGAGCAGTACTTC.

This clone has a handful of counts. This sequence joins TRBV5-5 and TRBJ1-2; D gene ambiguous. CDR3 length: 17 amino acids. From germline, CDR1 is SGHKS and CDR2 YYEKEE (reference sequence). V gave up 4 bases and J gave up 2 bases, with 21 bases separating them. The CDR3 sequence is CASSPSSGQANNYGYTF. The CDR3 coding sequence is TGTGCCAGCAGCCCTAGCTCTGGTCAGGCGAACAACTATGGCTACACCTTC.

This clone was recorded a few times. The chain couples TRBV19 to TRBJ2-7; no firm D call. Trimming shortened V by 0 bases and J by 2 bases, and 11 bases separated the two germline ends. In germline, CDR1 is LNHDA, CDR2 SQIVND (reference sequence). The CDR3 is 15 residues long. The CDR3 region has the DNA TGTGCCAGTAGTATAGATCACGGAACGACCTACGAGCAGTACTTC. Its protein product is CASSIDHGTTYEQYF.

V gene TRBV7-9 combines with J gene TRBJ1-1; tentatively, D is TRBD1 (5 bases). This CDR3 has 12 amino acids. V lost 7 bases to trimming and J lost 8 bases, with 14 bases between them. Germline values: CDR1 SEHNR, CDR2 FQNEAQ (reference sequence). The CDR3 region has the DNA TGTGCCAGCACCCAGGGCAGAAGAGAAGCTTTCTTT. Translating gives CASTQGRREAFF.

This clone came up a few times. In nucleotides, the CDR3 is TGTGCCAGCAGCTCAATTAAAGATAAACAATACGAGCAGTACTTC. Translating gives CASSSIKDKQYEQYF. The V call is TRBV7-9, the J call TRBJ2-7; D uncertain. The V end lost 4 bases, the J end lost 4 bases, and 17 bases lay between the germline ends. Germline assignment: CDR1 SEHNR and CDR2 FQNEAQ (reference sequence). This CDR3 contains 15 residues. The variable domain in full, completed from reference TRBV7-9 and TRBJ2-7, reads DTGVSQNPRHKITKRGQNVTFRCDPISEHNRLYWYRQTLGQGPEFLTYFQNEAQLEKSRLLSDRFSAERPKGSFSTLEIQRTEQGDSAMYLCASSSIKDKQYEQYFGPGTRLTVT.

This chain links TRBV9 with TRBJ2-2, with TRBD2 identical over 10 bases. The V gene's germline CDR1 is SGDLS and CDR2 YYNGEE. V gave up 3 bases and J gave up 4 bases; unmatched junction bases: 6. CDR3 length: 16 residues. The CDR3 DNA reads as TGTGCCAGCAGCGCGCCTAGCGGGGGACCCACCGGGGAGCTGTTTTTT. As protein: CASSAPSGGPTGELFF.

This rearrangement joins TRBV6-5 to TRBJ1-6; D uncertain. The germline CDR1 and CDR2 sequences are MNHEY and SVGAGI. The CDR3 length is 13 residues. V lost 7 bases, J lost 7 bases, and 11 bases lay in between. The CDR3 DNA is TGTGCCAGCAACCTCGGGCCAAATTCACCCCTCCACTTT. Its protein product is CASNLGPNSPLHF.

J is TRBJ1-2 and V is TRBV5-1, with a weak D call TRBD1 (5 bases). V lost 4 bases, J lost 4 bases, and 14 bases lay in between. The CDR3 has 14 residues. The germline V gene encodes CDR1 SGHRS and CDR2 YFSETQ. CDR3 amino acids: CASSPGTGSYGYTF. The CDR3 region has the DNA TGCGCCAGCAGCCCGGGGACGGGGAGCTATGGCTACACCTTC.

The CDR3 region is CAWTGTTEAFF. DNA for the CDR3: TGTGCCTGGACAGGGACCACTGAAGCTTTCTTT. The chain couples TRBV30 to TRBJ1-1; D might be TRBD1 (5 bases). The length of the CDR3 is 11 residues. Germline V CDR1 and CDR2: GTSNPN, SVGIG (reference sequence). V was shortened by 4 bases and J by 4 bases, with 7 bases between the two germline ends.

In this sample, this clone turned up a few times. The chain employs TRBV30 and TRBJ1-1; D remains unclear. V lost 5 bases, J lost 1 base, and 17 bases lay in between. CDR3 length: 15 residues. Germline CDR1 is GTSNPN and CDR2 is SVGIG (reference sequence). The CDR3: CAWVSPQRSNTEAFF. Written as DNA, the CDR3 is TGTGCCTGGGTCAGTCCCCAGCGGTCGAACACTGAAGCTTTCTTT.